Listed here are 23 T cell receptor beta chains from one sample, sequenced in a study of somatic mutations in cytotoxic T cells in rheumatoid arthritis. TCRdb's table, derived via immunoSEQ multiplex PCR, lists solely in-frame clones and lacks some. The sample has about 10,000 clones, 70% to 90% seen once. Sample: CD4+ T cells sorted from blood. These TCRs come from a woman aged 18-30 years with rheumatoid arthritis.

J is TRBJ2-5 and V is TRBV5-6; maybe TRBD1 (7 bases). Deletions cut 4 bases from V and 5 bases from J, with 21 bases between. The CDR3 consists of 16 residues. Germline values: CDR1 SGHDT, CDR2 YYEEEE. CDR3 nucleotide sequence: TGTGCCAGCAGCCCGACAGGGTCGGGGGTGAGGGAGACCCAGTACTTC. This encodes CASSPTGSGVRETQYF. Using reference TRBV5-6 and TRBJ2-5 for the parts outside the CDR3, the full variable domain is DAGVTQSPTHLIKTRGQQVTLRCSPKSGHDTVSWYQQALGQGPQFIFQYYEEEERQRGNFPDRFSGHQFPNYSSELNVNALLLGDSALYLCASSPTGSGVRETQYFGPGTRLLVL.

This chain uses TRBV19 with TRBJ2-1; 9 bases fit TRBD2. With 7 bases clipped from V and 7 bases from J, the junction kept 5 bases outside the gene matches. The CDR3 spans 13 residues. The germline gives CDR1 LNHDA, CDR2 SQIVND (reference sequence). The DNA for the CDR3 is TGTGCCAGTACCGGGCTAGCGGGAAATGAGCAGTTCTTC. Amino acids: CASTGLAGNEQFF.

The chain couples TRBV7-9 to TRBJ2-1, with 14 positions matching TRBD2. CDR3 size: 17 residues. Germline V gene lookup returns CDR1 SEHNR and CDR2 FQNEAQ (reference sequence). The junction had 12 bases not matched to a gene; V was cut back by 5 bases and J by 9 bases. The DNA for the CDR3 is TGTGCCAGCAGCCTAATGATGTACGGGACTAGCGGGAGTGAGCAGTTCTTC. Its protein is CASSLMMYGTSGSEQFF.

This clone showed up just a few times. The chain uses TRBV9 and TRBJ2-5; a weak D match, TRBD2 (5 bases). This CDR3 comprises 13 residues. Germline values: CDR1 SGDLS, CDR2 YYNGEE. Trimming pared 0 bases from V and 5 bases from J, leaving 8 bases between. CDR3 in DNA: TGTGCCAGCAGCGTAGGGGAGAGGGAGACCCAGTACTTC. Translating gives CASSVGERETQYF.

V usage is TRBV5-1 and J usage is TRBJ2-3; the match to TRBD1 covers 9 bases. CDR1 SGHRS and CDR2 YFSETQ come from the germline V gene. The J segment lost 2 bases and the V segment lost 9 bases, leaving 13 bases of the junction unmatched. CDR3 length equals 16 residues. CDR3 residues: CANVLRGQGPTDTQYF. The CDR3, as DNA: TGCGCCAACGTTCTTCGGGGACAGGGACCCACAGATACGCAGTATTTT. The full variable domain, with the rest looked up from reference TRBV5-1 and TRBJ2-3, is KAGVTQTPRYLIKTRGQQVTLSCSPISGHRSVSWYQQTPGQGLQFLFEYFSETQRNKGNFPGRFSGRQFSNSRSEMNVSTLELGDSALYLCANVLRGQGPTDTQYFGPGTRLTVL.

The rearrangement uses TRBV27 and TRBJ1-3, with a possible D match to TRBD1 (5 bases). From germline, CDR1 is MNHEY and CDR2 SMNVEV (reference sequence). V lost 6 bases, J lost 0 bases, and 18 bases lay in between. The CDR3 sequence is 17 residues long. The CDR3 spells CASSRSGQGFSGNTIYF. As DNA, the CDR3 is TGTGCCAGCAGCAGAAGTGGCCAGGGCTTCTCTGGAAACACCATATATTTT.

The chain's CDR3 is CASSPKGQIYGYTF. CDR3 DNA: TGTGCCAGCAGCCCAAAGGGACAGATCTATGGCTACACCTTC. The rearrangement links TRBV7-2 to TRBJ1-2; 7 nucleotides agree with TRBD1. V trimming: 5 bases; J trimming: 4 bases; junction bases outside the gene matches: 7. Germline loops: CDR1 SGHTA, CDR2 FQGNSA. The CDR3 contains 14 residues.

The rearrangement links TRBV12-2 to TRBJ2-5; the table assigns TRBD2, which was not confirmed against the DNA. TRBV12-2 is given as a pseudogene. The CDR3 runs to 17 residues. The CDR3 reads CASRLGLAGRGRETQYF. Written as DNA, the CDR3 is TGTGCAAGTCGCTTGGGACTAGCGGGGAGAGGTAGGGAGACCCAGTACTTC.

The chain recombines TRBV28 with TRBJ1-5, with 7 bases aligning to TRBD1. The junction had 17 bases not matched to a gene; V was cut back by 5 bases and J by 10 bases. Germline CDR1 is MDHEN and CDR2 is SYDVKM. CDR3 length equals 16 residues. The CDR3 spells CASSPRQGGQGRPQHF. CDR3 DNA sequence: TGTGCCAGCAGTCCCCGACAGGGCGGGCAGGGCCGTCCCCAGCATTTT.

The chain recombines TRBV9 with TRBJ1-2; 7 bases align to TRBD1. The germline CDR1 and CDR2 sequences are SGDLS and YYNGEE. The length of the CDR3 is 13 residues. The V segment lost 1 base and the J segment 3 bases; nucleotides outside the gene matches: 0. CDR3 loop: CASSVTGDYGYTF. CDR3 coding DNA: TGTGCCAGCAGCGTAACAGGGGACTATGGCTACACCTTC.

This clone was seen more than once but under ten times. The chain links TRBV18 to TRBJ2-3; tentatively, D is TRBD2 (6 bases). This CDR3 comprises 15 residues. The germline CDR1 and CDR2 sequences are KGHSH and LQKENI. Trimming cost V 6 bases and J 2 bases, with 15 bases left between them. CDR3 coding DNA: TGTGCCAGCTCCGCAAACGGGGGTTTCACAGATACGCAGTATTTT. Its protein is CASSANGGFTDTQYF.

This clone was observed a single time. The V and J genes are TRBV7-2 and TRBJ1-3; a weak D match, TRBD1 (6 bases). V was pared by 0 bases and J by 2 bases, with 17 bases between. Looked up from germline, CDR1 is SGHTA and CDR2 is FQGNSA. The CDR3 runs to 18 residues. CDR3 region: CASSLAPTTGRTGNTIYF. As DNA, the CDR3 is TGTGCCAGCAGCTTAGCGCCTACGACAGGAAGGACTGGAAACACCATATATTTT.

V is TRBV6-5 and J is TRBJ1-1; no definite D call. Germline V gene data show CDR1 as MNHEY and CDR2 as SVGAGI. This CDR3 has 13 amino acids. V shed 5 bases and J shed 8 bases, with 15 bases lying between them. In nucleotides, the CDR3 is TGTGCCAGCAGTCCTCCGGGAGTCATCGAAGCTTTCTTT. It yields the protein CASSPPGVIEAFF.

The genes are TRBV19 and TRBJ1-2, with 7 positions matching TRBD1. Germline CDR1 and CDR2: LNHDA and SQIVND (reference sequence). V gave up 3 bases and J gave up 4 bases; unmatched junction bases: 5. CDR3 length: 14 residues. This CDR3 is CASSMGQPTYGYTF. In nucleotides, the CDR3 is TGTGCCAGTAGTATGGGACAGCCTACCTATGGCTACACCTTC.

The V and J genes are TRBV5-1 and TRBJ1-2, with D uncertain. This CDR3 region has 12 residues. Germline CDR1 reads SGHRS; CDR2 reads YFSETQ. V dropped 0 bases and J dropped 6 bases, with 6 bases sitting between them. The CDR3 region has the DNA TGCGCCAGCAGCTTGGCCGGAGATGGCTACACCTTC. Translating gives CASSLAGDGYTF.

This clone was detected once. The chain recombines TRBV7-2 with TRBJ2-4, with D tentatively TRBD2 (5 bases). Germline V CDR1 and CDR2: SGHTA, FQGNSA. V was shortened by 1 base and J by 9 bases, with 16 bases between the two germline ends. The CDR3 has 15 amino acids. The CDR3 spells CASSLGGSSNTIQYF. The DNA for the CDR3 is TGTGCCAGCAGCTTAGGAGGGAGCAGCAATACCATTCAGTACTTC.

The chain employs TRBV5-8 and TRBJ2-5; TRBD1 matches at 10 bases. The CDR3 covers 15 residues. Germline V gene lookup returns CDR1 SGHTS and CDR2 YDEGEE. The V gene end was trimmed by 4 bases and the J gene end by 1 base; junction bases not matched to a gene: 4. The chain's CDR3 is CASSLGTGVQETQYF. Written as DNA, the CDR3 is TGTGCCAGCAGCCTCGGGACAGGGGTCCAAGAGACCCAGTACTTC.

This chain uses TRBV30 with TRBJ2-1; D is undetermined. Germline CDR1 reads GTSNPN; CDR2 reads SVGIG (reference sequence). The CDR3 spans 12 residues. Trimming removed 3 bases at V and 3 bases at J, with 6 bases between. The CDR3 protein is CAWSRLYNEQFF. The CDR3, as DNA: TGTGCCTGGAGCCGACTCTACAATGAGCAGTTCTTC.

V is TRBV18 and J is TRBJ2-5, with no clear D. The CDR3 runs 12 residues. V lost 8 bases, J lost 3 bases, and 10 bases lay in between. Germline CDR1 KGHSH, CDR2 LQKENI. CDR3 nucleotide sequence: TGTGCCAGCAGAAACGTAGAAGAGACCCAGTACTTC. Translated: CASRNVEETQYF.

The genes are TRBV27 and TRBJ2-7; perhaps TRBD1 as D (6 bases). This CDR3 region has 16 residues. Looked up from germline, CDR1 is MNHEY and CDR2 is SMNVEV (reference sequence). V was pared by 5 bases and J by 2 bases, with 19 bases between. Here the CDR3 reads CASSPGRQARAYEQYF. The DNA of the CDR3 is TGTGCCAGCAGTCCGGGGCGACAGGCTCGCGCCTACGAGCAGTACTTC.

This clone was seen a single time. The chain is built from TRBV30 and TRBJ2-6, with TRBD1 matching over 8 bases. V lost 3 bases and J lost 1; bases outside the gene matches: 5. Germline CDR1 reads GTSNPN; CDR2 reads SVGIG (reference sequence). The CDR3 length is 16 residues. In DNA form, the CDR3 reads TGTGCCTGGAGCTCAGGGGGCTTATCTGGGGCCAACGTCCTGACTTTC. This encodes CAWSSGGLSGANVLTF. Filled out from reference TRBV30 and TRBJ2-6, the complete variable domain reads SQTIHQWPATLVQPVGSPLSLECTVEGTSNPNLYWYRQAAGRGLQLLFYSVGIGQISSEVPQNLSASRPQDRQFILSSKKLLLSDSGFYLCAWSSGGLSGANVLTFGAGSRLTVL.

The genes are TRBV5-1 and TRBJ2-1; maybe TRBD2 (6 bases). CDR1 is SGHRS and CDR2 is YFSETQ in the germline V gene. V shed 3 bases and J shed 0 bases, with 16 bases lying between them. This CDR3 is 17 amino acids long. The CDR3 loop reads CASSWRLASVSYNEQFF. The CDR3 DNA reads as TGCGCCAGCAGCTGGAGGTTAGCTAGCGTCTCCTACAATGAGCAGTTCTTC.

As DNA, the CDR3 is TGTGCCAGCAGCTTATCCGGGACAGGGGGATTGGGCGAGCAGTACTTC. It is translated as CASSLSGTGGLGEQYF. This chain connects TRBV7-9 to TRBJ2-5; 11 nucleotides line up with TRBD1. The DNA end lines up better with TRBJ2-7; the J call may be wrong. The CDR3 contains 16 residues. Germline-derived CDR1 and CDR2 are SEHNR and FQNEAQ (reference sequence).